This section outlines one T cell receptor (beta chain) sequence together with its context. No antigen is known for it. Base qualities are not at hand, and no much larger clone is one base apart. The library was prepared using PCR. The sequencer listed for this sample is Illumina HiSeq 2500. To reduce PCR and sequencing biases, unique molecular identifiers were incorporated into the TCR beta cDNA libraries. Every 1 to 10 million input T cells yielded roughly 0.5 million cDNA molecules, meaning each molecule approximated one T cell. The patient libraries were prepared and sequenced using the same protocol as the earlier healthy control dataset. Samples belonging to the same batch were prepared together, multiplexed and sequenced on a shared HiSeq lane. The original pipeline was this. MIGEC was used to process the raw barcoded reads, and molecular identifier groups with only a single read were discarded before consensus assembly and CDR3 extraction. Clonotype tables were post-analysed with VDJtools, and diversity was normalized by down-sampling all datasets to the smallest sample size. To correct batch-related cross-sample contamination, repertoire overlap clustering matched CDR3 amino acid sequences but not nucleotide sequences. Starting from the raw public reads, TCRdb applied fastp trimming at Q25, assembled clones with MiXCR and retained in-frame beta chains. Under each unique CDR3 protein, matching rows form one entry showing the most common genes and DNA. These V and J calls originate from TCRdb's pipeline instead of the authors' own analysis. This sample has 170,000 or so distinct CDR3 sequences in its table, and about 29% of those were observed once. The top ten clones comprise over 1.2% of the sample.

Including cysteine and phenylalanine, the CDR3 has 18 amino acids. Just CDR3 DNA is preserved here, 54 bases in frame from base 1. The V and J ends are trimmed by 7 bases and 0 bases, leaving 25 bases between them. According to the germline V gene, CDR1 reads SNHLY and CDR2 reads FYNNEI. To demonstrate the VDJtools post-analysis software, the study profiled TCR beta repertoires from the peripheral blood of 10 to 15 young patients with multiple sclerosis. The multiple sclerosis patients were children and adolescents ranging in age from 6 to 15 years. The sample is drawn from a study of post-analysis software for immune sequencing data (dated by TCRdb to about 2015). Regarding the study in general: Disease courses on record covered relapsing-remitting, secondary progressive and progressive-relapsing multiple sclerosis, though some patients had no subtype annotation. The patient repertoires were compared against approximately ten previously published healthy control repertoires obtained from donors aged roughly 6 to 25 years. A subset of samples was prepared in parallel using single-end sample barcoding, then pooled and co-amplified after Illumina adapter ligation.

Overall study outcomes, separate from this receptor: A handful of TRBV segments, including TRBV5-6, TRBV5-1 and TRBV20-1, were significantly more frequent in patients than controls. The control group was slightly older than the multiple sclerosis patient group. Compared with controls, multiple sclerosis patients had significantly lower normalized Chao1 diversity, a finding suggesting substantial peripheral T-cell clonal expansion. Strong co-clustering of samples prepared in the same batch was shown by direct clustering with F measure, prompting a batch-effect correction.

This clonotype originated in a girl under 18 with multiple sclerosis. The V gene is TRBV2 and the J gene is TRBJ2-7; the D segment could be TRBD1, given 6 matching bases. The sample comprised blood. The CDR3 protein: CASKGRGGGETSSYEQYF. The bases read TGTGCCAGCAAAGGGAGAGGTGGGGGCGAGACGAGCTCCTACGAGCAGTACTTC.